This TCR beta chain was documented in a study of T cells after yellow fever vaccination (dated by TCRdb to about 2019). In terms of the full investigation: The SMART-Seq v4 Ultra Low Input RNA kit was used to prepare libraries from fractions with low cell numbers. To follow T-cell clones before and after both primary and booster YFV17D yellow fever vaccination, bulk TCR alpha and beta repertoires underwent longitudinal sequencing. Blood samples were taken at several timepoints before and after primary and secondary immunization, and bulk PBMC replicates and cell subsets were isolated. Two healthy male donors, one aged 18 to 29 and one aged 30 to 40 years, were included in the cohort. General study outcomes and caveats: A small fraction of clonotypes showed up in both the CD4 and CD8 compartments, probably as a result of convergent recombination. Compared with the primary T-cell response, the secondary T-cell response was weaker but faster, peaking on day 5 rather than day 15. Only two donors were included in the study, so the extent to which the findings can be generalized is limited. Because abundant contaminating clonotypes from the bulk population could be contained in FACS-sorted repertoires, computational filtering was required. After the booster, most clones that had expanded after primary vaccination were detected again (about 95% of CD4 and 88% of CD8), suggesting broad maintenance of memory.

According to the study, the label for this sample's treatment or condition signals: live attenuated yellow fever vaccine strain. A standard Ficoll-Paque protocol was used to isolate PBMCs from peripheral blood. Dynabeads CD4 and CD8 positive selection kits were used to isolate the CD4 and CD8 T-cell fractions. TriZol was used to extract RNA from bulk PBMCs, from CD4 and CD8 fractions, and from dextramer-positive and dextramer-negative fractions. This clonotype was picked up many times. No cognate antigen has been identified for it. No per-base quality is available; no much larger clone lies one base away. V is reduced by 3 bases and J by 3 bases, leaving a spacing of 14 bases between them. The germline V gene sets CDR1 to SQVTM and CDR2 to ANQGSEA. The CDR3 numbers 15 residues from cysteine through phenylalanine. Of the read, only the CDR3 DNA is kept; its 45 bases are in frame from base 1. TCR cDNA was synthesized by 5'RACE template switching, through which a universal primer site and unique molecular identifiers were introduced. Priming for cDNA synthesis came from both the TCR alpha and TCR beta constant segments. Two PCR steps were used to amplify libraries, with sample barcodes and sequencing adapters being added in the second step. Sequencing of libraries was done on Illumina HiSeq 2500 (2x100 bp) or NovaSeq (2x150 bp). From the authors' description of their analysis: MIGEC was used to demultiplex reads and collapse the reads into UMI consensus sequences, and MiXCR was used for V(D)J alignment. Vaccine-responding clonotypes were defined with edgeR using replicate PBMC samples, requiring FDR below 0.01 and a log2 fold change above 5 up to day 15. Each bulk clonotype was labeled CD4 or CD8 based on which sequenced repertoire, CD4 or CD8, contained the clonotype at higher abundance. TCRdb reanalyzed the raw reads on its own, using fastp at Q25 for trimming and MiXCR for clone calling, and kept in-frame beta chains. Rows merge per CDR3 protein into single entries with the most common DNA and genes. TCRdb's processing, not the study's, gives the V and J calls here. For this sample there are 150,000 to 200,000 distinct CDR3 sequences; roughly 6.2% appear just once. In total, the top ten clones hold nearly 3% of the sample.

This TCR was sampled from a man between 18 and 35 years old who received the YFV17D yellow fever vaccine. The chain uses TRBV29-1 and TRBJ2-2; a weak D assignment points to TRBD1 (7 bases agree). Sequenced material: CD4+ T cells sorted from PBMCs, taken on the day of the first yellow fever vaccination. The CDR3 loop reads CSVDGPGGYTGELFF. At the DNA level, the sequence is TGCAGCGTTGACGGGCCAGGGGGGTACACCGGGGAGCTGTTTTTT.